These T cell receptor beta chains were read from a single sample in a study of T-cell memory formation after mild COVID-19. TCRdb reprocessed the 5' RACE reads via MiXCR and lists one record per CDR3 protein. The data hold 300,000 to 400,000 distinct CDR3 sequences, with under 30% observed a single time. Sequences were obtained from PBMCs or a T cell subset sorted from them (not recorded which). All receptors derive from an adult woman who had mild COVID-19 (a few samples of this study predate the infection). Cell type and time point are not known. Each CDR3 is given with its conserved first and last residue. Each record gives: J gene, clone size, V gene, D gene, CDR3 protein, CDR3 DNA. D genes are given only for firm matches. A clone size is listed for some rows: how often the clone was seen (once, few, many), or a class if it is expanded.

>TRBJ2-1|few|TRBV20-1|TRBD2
CSARVRLAGGYNEQFF
TGCAGTGCTAGAGTCCGACTAGCGGGGGGGTACAATGAGCAGTTCTTC
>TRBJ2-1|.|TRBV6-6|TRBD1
CASSYYDRVAQFF
TGTGCCAGCAGTTACTACGACAGGGTGGCGCAGTTCTTC
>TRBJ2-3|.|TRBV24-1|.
CATNVDSTDTQYF
TGTGCCACCAACGTAGACAGCACAGATACGCAGTATTTT
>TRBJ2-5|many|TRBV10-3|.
CAISEAETQYF
TGTGCCATCAGTGAGGCAGAGACCCAGTACTTC
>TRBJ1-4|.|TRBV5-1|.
CASTRGTSGVEKLFF
TGCGCCAGCACCCGCGGGACTTCGGGAGTTGAAAAACTGTTTTTT
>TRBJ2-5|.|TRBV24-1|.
CATSAVTETQYF
TGTGCCACCAGTGCTGTTACGGAGACCCAGTACTTC
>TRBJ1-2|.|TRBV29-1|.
CSVVTGQGYGYTF
TGCAGCGTGGTAACAGGGCAGGGCTATGGCTACACCTTC
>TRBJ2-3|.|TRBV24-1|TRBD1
CATSDFTGEGADTQYF
TGTGCCACCAGTGACTTCACAGGGGAAGGGGCAGATACGCAGTATTTT
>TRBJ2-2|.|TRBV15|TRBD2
CATSRDSSGLGNTGELFF
TGTGCCACCAGCAGAGATAGCAGCGGACTAGGAAACACCGGGGAGCTGTTTTTT
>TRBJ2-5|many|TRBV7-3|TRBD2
CASSLTSGLGETQYF
TGTGCCAGCAGCCTGACTAGCGGTCTGGGAGAGACCCAGTACTTC
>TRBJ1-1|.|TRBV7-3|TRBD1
CASSSQGADTEAFF
TGTGCCAGCAGCTCCCAGGGGGCTGACACTGAAGCTTTCTTT
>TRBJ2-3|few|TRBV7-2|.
CASSRRPGRATDTQYF
TGTGCCAGCAGCCGACGACCAGGGCGGGCGACAGATACGCAGTATTTT
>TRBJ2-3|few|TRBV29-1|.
CSVHEGNTYTQYF
TGCAGCGTTCATGAGGGAAACACATATACGCAGTATTTT
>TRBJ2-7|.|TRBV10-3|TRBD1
CAISDQTGKTYEQYF
TGTGCCATCAGTGACCAGACAGGGAAAACCTACGAGCAGTACTTC
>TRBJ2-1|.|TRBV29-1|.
CSVEDLKTGGNEQFF
TGCAGCGTTGAAGACCTAAAGACAGGCGGGAATGAGCAGTTCTTC